Following are 25 T cell receptor beta chains from one sample sequenced in a study of blood T cell repertoires in COVID-19. This table comes from immunoSEQ multiplex PCR, and its TCRdb copy is limited to in-frame clones, with some not included. Of 150,000 to 200,000 clones in the sample, about 89% were seen once. The sequenced material came from PBMCs or T cells enriched from blood (not recorded which). The source is a woman aged 18-30 years who had recovered from COVID-19.

The chain couples TRBV25-1 to TRBJ1-1; 7 bases map to TRBD1. There are 15 residues in the CDR3. Unmatched junction bases numbered 5, after V lost 4 bases and J lost 0 bases. Germline V gene lookup returns CDR1 MGHDK and CDR2 SYGVNS. CDR3 amino acids: CASSGGTAMNTEAFF. DNA for the CDR3: TGTGCCAGCAGTGGAGGGACAGCTATGAACACTGAAGCTTTCTTT.

J is TRBJ2-2 and V is TRBV5-4; 7 bases are shared with TRBD1. The ends lost 4 bases at V and 2 bases at J; junction bases unmatched: 8. Germline CDR1 reads SGHNT; CDR2 reads YYREEE (reference sequence). CDR3 length: 16 amino acids. This CDR3 reads CASSRDSFINTGELFF. The CDR3 DNA reads TGTGCCAGCAGCCGGGACAGTTTTATTAACACCGGGGAGCTGTTTTTT.

This clone came up a few times. The chain joins TRBV12-3 or TRBV12-4 to TRBJ1-5; D remains unclear. The CDR3 contains 12 residues. Between the trimmed V and J ends, which lost 3 bases and 6 bases, there was a span of 6 bases. The CDR3 protein is CASSLVAQPQHF. The CDR3 nucleotides are TGTGCCAGCAGTTTGGTAGCTCAGCCCCAGCATTTT.

J is TRBJ1-5 and V is TRBV28; D is unresolved. The CDR3 contains 16 residues. Germline V CDR1 and CDR2: MDHEN, SYDVKM. V was clipped by 3 bases and J by 2 bases, with 14 bases between them. The CDR3 coding sequence is TGTGCCAGCAGTTTTTTCGGGTTACGGGGCAATCAGCCCCAGCATTTT. The encoded protein is CASSFFGLRGNQPQHF.

This chain connects TRBV4-2 to TRBJ2-1; maybe TRBD1 (5 bases). Trimming removed 1 base from V and 4 bases from J, with 20 bases in between. This CDR3 comprises 18 residues. The germline gives CDR1 LGHNA, CDR2 YNFKEQ. This CDR3 is CASSQVIGNYGAYNEQFF. The CDR3 coding sequence is TGTGCCAGCAGCCAAGTAATTGGGAATTATGGGGCGTACAATGAGCAGTTCTTC.

The V call is TRBV23-1, the J call TRBJ2-7, with 11 bases fitting TRBD1. TRBV23-1 is an ORF, with its function uncertain. V trimming: 3 bases; J trimming: 5 bases; junction bases outside the gene matches: 6. This CDR3 contains 15 residues. The CDR3 reads CASSQWDRGKNEQYF. The CDR3 DNA is TGCGCCAGCAGTCAGTGGGACAGGGGGAAAAACGAGCAGTACTTC.

V usage is TRBV7-2 and J usage is TRBJ2-7, with TRBD1 matching over 9 bases. CDR3 length equals 15 residues. V lost 4 bases to trimming and J lost 7 bases; unmatched junction nucleotides: 11. Germline V gene data show CDR1 as SGHTA and CDR2 as FQGNSA. The CDR3 sequence: CASSYRGHTLGEQYF. The CDR3 nucleotides read TGTGCCAGCAGCTACAGGGGGCACACGCTTGGGGAGCAGTACTTC. Combining the CDR3 with reference TRBV7-2 and TRBJ2-7 gives the whole variable domain GAGVSQSPSNKVTEKGKDVELRCDPISGHTALYWYRQSLGQGLEFLIYFQGNSAPDKSGLPSDRFSAERTGGSVSTLTIQRTQQEDSAVYLCASSYRGHTLGEQYFGPGTRLTVT.

In its sample, this clone was seen a few times. V is TRBV6-6 and J is TRBJ1-6, with 9 bases fitting TRBD1. Germline lookup yields CDR1 MNHNY and CDR2 SVGAGI (reference sequence). CDR3 length: 18 residues. The V and J ends lost 6 bases and 1 base, in that order; junction bases with no gene match: 10. For the CDR3, the DNA is TGTGCCAGCAGCCGATCGAGACAGGGGGGATCCTATAATTCACCCCTCCACTTT. Its translation is CASSRSRQGGSYNSPLHF.

This chain links TRBV18 with TRBJ2-1; 10 bases fit TRBD2. The germline V gene has CDR1 KGHSH and CDR2 LQKENI. With V trimmed by 4 bases and J by 5 bases, 2 bases remained unmatched. The CDR3 has 14 residues. The CDR3 sequence: CASSRLAGDNEQFF. The CDR3 DNA sequence: TGTGCCAGCTCACGTCTAGCGGGAGACAATGAGCAGTTCTTC.

The V gene is TRBV10-3, the J gene TRBJ1-1, with 9 bases lining up with TRBD1. V dropped 6 bases and J dropped 10; count of bases not matched to a gene: 18. The CDR3 is 16 residues long. The germline CDR1 and CDR2 sequences are ENHRY and SYGVKD. The CDR3 reads CAIRAGTGLLNPGAFF. DNA for the CDR3: TGTGCCATCAGGGCCGGGACAGGGCTCCTTAATCCTGGAGCTTTCTTT.

The chain couples TRBV2 to TRBJ1-2, with 7 nucleotides matching TRBD1. V was clipped by 6 bases and J by 8 bases; unmatched bases: 3. Looked up from germline, CDR1 is SNHLY and CDR2 is FYNNEI. This CDR3 spans 11 amino acids. Written as DNA, the CDR3 is TGTGCCAGCAGGGACAGGAAAGGCTACACCTTC. Translation: CASRDRKGYTF.

In its sample, this clone was seen once. The sample contains more than one DNA sequence encoding this CDR3. The V and J genes are TRBV28 and TRBJ1-2; the match to TRBD1 covers 7 bases. Germline V gives CDR1 MDHEN, CDR2 SYDVKM. V trimming: 6 bases; J trimming: 4 bases; junction bases outside the gene matches: 2. This CDR3 region has 12 residues. CDR3 amino acids: CASRTGSYGYTF. In nucleotides, the CDR3 is TGTGCCAGCAGGACAGGGTCCTATGGCTACACCTTC.

The rearrangement links TRBV6-2 or TRBV6-3 to TRBJ1-5; TRBD1 might be the D (5 bases). The CDR3 sequence is 16 residues long. Germline CDR1 and CDR2: MNHEY and SVGEGT. The V end was cut by 2 bases, the J end by 9 bases, with 20 bases between. The CDR3: CASSYRGPAGVMPQHF. CDR3 in DNA: TGTGCCAGCAGTTACCGGGGACCGGCGGGGGTCATGCCCCAGCATTTT.

J is TRBJ2-1 and V is TRBV6-5, with a possible D match to TRBD2 (6 bases). The CDR3 consists of 15 residues. CDR1 is MNHEY, CDR2 SVGAGI, per germline. Trimming took 4 bases from V and 4 from J, leaving 14 bases between them. CDR3 protein: CASSLDYRKYNEQFF. The CDR3 nucleotides read TGTGCCAGCAGTTTGGACTACCGAAAGTACAATGAGCAGTTCTTC.

The genes are TRBV3-1 (or the pseudogene TRBV3-2) and TRBJ2-2; the match to TRBD2 covers 11 bases. V trimming: 0 bases; J trimming: 7 bases; junction bases outside the gene matches: 7. Germline loops: CDR1 LGHDT, CDR2 YNNKEL (reference sequence). The CDR3 has 17 residues. The CDR3 DNA is TGTGCCAGCAGCCAAGACGGCCTAGCGGGAGGTATCGGGGAGCTGTTTTTT. Protein product: CASSQDGLAGGIGELFF.

The J gene is TRBJ2-1, the V gene TRBV6-1; D might be TRBD2 (5 bases). The CDR3 is 16 residues long. V lost 4 bases to trimming and J lost 7 bases, with 20 bases between them. Germline CDR1 and CDR2: MNHNS and SASEGT. CDR3 residues: CASSAQPRTSGNEQFF. The CDR3 DNA reads as TGTGCCAGCAGTGCCCAACCCAGGACTTCCGGGAATGAGCAGTTCTTC.

The V call is TRBV7-9, the J call TRBJ2-5; the D call may be TRBD1 or TRBD2 (9 bases each). The V end was cut by 5 bases, the J end by 2 bases, with 24 bases between. The CDR3 is 18 amino acids. Germline-derived CDR1 and CDR2 are SEHNR and FQNEAQ (reference sequence). The DNA for the CDR3 is TGTGCCAGCAGCCTAGGACAGGGGTCAGGACTAGCGCAAGAGACCCAGTACTTC. This sequence encodes CASSLGQGSGLAQETQYF.

This rearrangement joins TRBV3-1 (or the pseudogene TRBV3-2) to TRBJ1-6; D gene unclear. Trimming removed 1 base from V and 8 bases from J, with 12 bases in between. The CDR3 has 15 amino acids. From germline, CDR1 is LGHDT and CDR2 YNNKEL (reference sequence). The CDR3 region has the DNA TGTGCCAGCAGCCAAGGAGTAGAGGGCCATTCACCCCTCCACTTT. Translation: CASSQGVEGHSPLHF.

The chain recombines TRBV28 with TRBJ2-5, with TRBD2 matching over 12 bases. The CDR3 contains 14 residues. Per the germline V gene, CDR1 is MDHEN and CDR2 is SYDVKM. Unmatched junction bases numbered 3, after V lost 6 bases and J lost 4 bases. For the CDR3, the DNA is TGTGCCAGCAGGAAGGGACTAGCGGGAGAGACCCAGTACTTC. The encoded protein is CASRKGLAGETQYF.

J is TRBJ1-5 and V is TRBV30; unclear D gene. This CDR3 is built from 14 residues. CDR1 GTSNPN and CDR2 SVGIG come from the germline V gene (reference sequence). The ends were cut back, 0 bases at V and 0 bases at J, with 6 bases in the middle. The CDR3 DNA follows: TGTGCCTGGAGTGTTACAGCTAGCAATCAGCCCCAGCATTTT. Amino acids: CAWSVTASNQPQHF.

This clone is a singleton in its sample. The chain couples TRBV28 to TRBJ1-6; 10 bases fit TRBD1. The CDR3 extends over 14 amino acids. The V and J ends lost 5 bases and 9 bases, in that order; junction bases with no gene match: 4. Germline V gives CDR1 MDHEN, CDR2 SYDVKM. The CDR3, as DNA: TGTGCCAGCAGTATAGGGACAGGGGTTTCACCCCTCCACTTT. Amino acids: CASSIGTGVSPLHF.

The sample holds one count of this clone. The CDR3 spells CASSVRNYGYTF. CDR3 nucleotide sequence: TGTGCCAGCTCTGTACGGAACTATGGCTACACCTTC. The V call is TRBV12-3 or TRBV12-4, the J call TRBJ1-2; D is unclear. Trimming took off 8 bases at V and 2 bases at J, with 9 bases between the two ends. The CDR3 is 12 amino acids.

This clone was observed once. This sample also contains other DNA sequences that code for the same CDR3. The J gene is TRBJ2-5, the V gene TRBV7-8; D is ambiguous. Germline V CDR1 and CDR2: SGHVS, FQNEAQ. The CDR3 contains 11 residues. V was trimmed by 5 bases and J by 3 bases, leaving 4 bases between them. The CDR3 bases are TGTGCCAGCAGCCTAAAAGAGACCCAGTACTTC. It encodes CASSLKETQYF.

The chain links TRBV6-2 or TRBV6-3 to TRBJ1-2; the D gene is possibly TRBD1 (5 bases). The CDR3 spans 13 residues. V lost 5 bases and J 7 bases, leaving 14 bases between the germline ends. Germline assignment: CDR1 MNHEY and CDR2 SVGEGT. The CDR3, as DNA: TGTGCCAGCAGTCGACCCCAGGGACTTGGCTACACCTTC. Its protein product is CASSRPQGLGYTF.

The V gene is TRBV30, the J gene TRBJ1-2, with TRBD1 matching 8 bases. V shed 1 base, J shed 10 bases, and the junction held 5 bases outside the gene matches. The CDR3 totals 12 residues. Germline V gene sequence: CDR1 GTSNPN, CDR2 SVGIG (reference sequence). CDR3 region: CAWSDPDRAYTF. The CDR3 nucleotides read TGTGCCTGGAGTGACCCGGACAGGGCCTACACCTTC. Combining the CDR3 with reference TRBV30 and TRBJ1-2 gives the whole variable domain SQTIHQWPATLVQPVGSPLSLECTVEGTSNPNLYWYRQAAGRGLQLLFYSVGIGQISSEVPQNLSASRPQDRQFILSSKKLLLSDSGFYLCAWSDPDRAYTFGSGTRLTVV.